This T cell receptor beta chain emerged from a study of blood T cells in healthy people across ages. Findings and limits, study-wide: The study found TCR beta diversity correlated strongly with naive T cell percentage. It was held that diversity estimates obtained from one million T cells represented underestimates.

For the second PCR, which ran for about 7 to 11 cycles, a sample-barcoded 5' primer and a J-beta primer mix were used. MiXCR was run by TCRdb on the 5' RACE reads, yielding one entry per CDR3 protein. The table shows roughly 1,500,000 distinct CDR3 sequences, with around 39% occurring only once. Germline V lookup: CDR1 SGHDT, CDR2 YYEEEE. The CDR3 has 15 amino acids. With respect to this clonotype: Its matching antigen is unknown.

The TCR comes from a young woman in good health. The sample consisted of blood. The genes are TRBV5-6 and TRBJ2-1, with 11 bases that match TRBD2. The J call may be incorrect, as the DNA end agrees better with TRBJ2-7. This CDR3 is CASSHGTSGYNEQYF. CDR3 DNA: TGTGCCAGCAGCCACGGGACTAGCGGCTACAATGAGCAGTACTTC.